A selection of T cell receptor beta chains follows, all from one sample in a study of blood T cell dynamics during melanoma immunotherapy. The protocol was immunoSEQ multiplex PCR, while the TCRdb copy is restricted to in-frame clones and leaves out a portion. The sample has 10,000 to 13,000 clones; approximately 84% are singletons. Sequenced material: blood, taken from a patient treated with checkpoint blockade. These TCRs come from a human donor with melanoma. The CDR3 runs from the conserved cysteine through the conserved F or W. Each record gives: J gene, D gene, clone size, V gene, CDR3 DNA, CDR3 protein. D genes are given only for firm matches. The size entry is marked missing in some rows and otherwise reads once, few, many or a size class.

J gene: TRBJ1-2; D gene: .; clone size: .; V gene: TRBV20-1; CDR3 DNA: TGCAGTGCTGCAGGGGCTGGCTACACCTTC; CDR3 protein: CSAAGAGYTF
J gene: TRBJ1-1; D gene: .; clone size: .; V gene: TRBV7-8; CDR3 DNA: TGTGCCAGCAGCTTAGCGCTGGGGGCGAACACTGAAGCTTTCTTT; CDR3 protein: CASSLALGANTEAFF
J gene: TRBJ2-3; D gene: TRBD2; clone size: .; V gene: TRBV6-1; CDR3 DNA: TGTGCCAGCAGTGAACTAGCGGGGGGACTTAGCACAGATACGCAGTATTTT; CDR3 protein: CASSELAGGLSTDTQYF
J gene: TRBJ2-5; D gene: .; clone size: .; V gene: TRBV5-1; CDR3 DNA: TGCGCCAGCAGCTTGGCCGTCAACAGGGCCCAAGAGACCCAGTACTTC; CDR3 protein: CASSLAVNRAQETQYF
J gene: TRBJ2-3; D gene: TRBD1; clone size: .; V gene: TRBV9; CDR3 DNA: TGTGCCAGCAGCGTAACAGGGGTGGCAGATACGCAGTGTTTT; CDR3 protein: CASSVTGVADTQCF
J gene: TRBJ1-2; D gene: .; clone size: .; V gene: TRBV19; CDR3 DNA: TGTGCCAGTAGTATAGGGGTCCTGCCCCTCTATGGCTACACCTTC; CDR3 protein: CASSIGVLPLYGYTF
J gene: TRBJ1-2; D gene: .; clone size: .; V gene: TRBV19; CDR3 DNA: TGTGCCAGTACAGATGGTTATGGCTACACCTTC; CDR3 protein: CASTDGYGYTF
J gene: TRBJ2-3; D gene: .; clone size: .; V gene: TRBV5-5; CDR3 DNA: TGTGCCAGCAGCTTGTTTACTGCTAGCACAGATACGCAGTATTTT; CDR3 protein: CASSLFTASTDTQYF
J gene: TRBJ2-1; D gene: TRBD2; clone size: .; V gene: TRBV4-3; CDR3 DNA: TGCGCCAGCAGCCAAGATCGTGTACGGGGGGACGCCTACAATGAGCAGTTCTTC; CDR3 protein: CASSQDRVRGDAYNEQFF
J gene: TRBJ2-2; D gene: TRBD2; clone size: .; V gene: TRBV6-4; CDR3 DNA: TGTGCCAGCAGTGTGAGCGGGGGGAACACCGGGGAGCTGTTTTTT; CDR3 protein: CASSVSGGNTGELFF
J gene: TRBJ2-7; D gene: TRBD2; clone size: .; V gene: TRBV2; CDR3 DNA: TGTGCCAGCAGCCGGGACTACTCAACCCCCTACGAGCAGTACTTC; CDR3 protein: CASSRDYSTPYEQYF
J gene: TRBJ2-3; D gene: TRBD2; clone size: .; V gene: TRBV11-3; CDR3 DNA: TGTGCCAGCAGCTTAGGAGCGGGACCCGGTGGCACAGATACGCAGTATTTT; CDR3 protein: CASSLGAGPGGTDTQYF
J gene: TRBJ2-7; D gene: .; clone size: .; V gene: TRBV6-5; CDR3 DNA: TGTGCCAGCAGTTACTCGAATCGCGAGCAGTACTTC; CDR3 protein: CASSYSNREQYF
J gene: TRBJ2-3; D gene: .; clone size: .; V gene: TRBV19; CDR3 DNA: TGTGCCAGTAGTATATGGGGGCTCACAGATACGCAGTATTTT; CDR3 protein: CASSIWGLTDTQYF
J gene: TRBJ2-1; D gene: TRBD1; clone size: .; V gene: TRBV11-2; CDR3 DNA: TGTGCCAGCAGCTTACCTGGACAGGGGGCTTCCTACAATGAGCAGTTCTTC; CDR3 protein: CASSLPGQGASYNEQFF
J gene: TRBJ1-2; D gene: TRBD1; clone size: once; V gene: TRBV5-4; CDR3 DNA: TGTGCCAGCAGTCCGCGGGACAGGGGCTTCTATGGCTACACCTTC; CDR3 protein: CASSPRDRGFYGYTF
J gene: TRBJ2-7; D gene: TRBD1; clone size: once; V gene: TRBV6-6; CDR3 DNA: TGTGCCAGCAGTCGGGACAGGGGAGGGGAGCAGTACTTC; CDR3 protein: CASSRDRGGEQYF
J gene: TRBJ1-6; D gene: .; clone size: .; V gene: TRBV7-2; CDR3 DNA: TGTGCCAGCTCTCAGTCGGGGGGTTATTCACCCCTCCACTTT; CDR3 protein: CASSQSGGYSPLHF
J gene: TRBJ1-4; D gene: .; clone size: .; V gene: TRBV4-3; CDR3 DNA: TGCGCCAGCAGCCAAGAGAGGACCGTGGATAATGAAAAACTGTTTTTT; CDR3 protein: CASSQERTVDNEKLFF
J gene: TRBJ1-2; D gene: .; clone size: .; V gene: TRBV6-1; CDR3 DNA: TGTGCCTCTATCACCGGGGCAGTTGGCTATGGCTACACCTTC; CDR3 protein: CASITGAVGYGYTF
J gene: TRBJ2-3; D gene: .; clone size: .; V gene: TRBV6-5; CDR3 DNA: TGTGCCAGCAGTTACACCGAAGCGGGCCGCACAGATACGCAGTATTTT; CDR3 protein: CASSYTEAGRTDTQYF
J gene: TRBJ2-1; D gene: .; clone size: .; V gene: TRBV6-4; CDR3 DNA: TGTGCCAGCAGTGACGGGACCTCCAATGAGCAGTTCTTC; CDR3 protein: CASSDGTSNEQFF
J gene: TRBJ1-1; D gene: .; clone size: .; V gene: TRBV19; CDR3 DNA: TGTGCCAGTAGTATACAGGGATGGACTGAAGCTTTCTTT; CDR3 protein: CASSIQGWTEAFF
J gene: TRBJ2-7; D gene: TRBD2; clone size: .; V gene: TRBV5-8; CDR3 DNA: TGCGCCAGCAGCCAGGATGGAGCCGGGAGGCGTCCCGGCGAGCAGTACTTC; CDR3 protein: CASSQDGAGRRPGEQYF
J gene: TRBJ1-4; D gene: .; clone size: .; V gene: TRBV10-3; CDR3 DNA: TGTGCCATCAGTGGGGGCAGGGGTAATGAAAAACTGTTTTTT; CDR3 protein: CAISGGRGNEKLFF
J gene: TRBJ2-3; D gene: .; clone size: .; V gene: TRBV5-4; CDR3 DNA: TGTGCCAGCAGCTTCGGTGCGGGGGCTTGGGATACGCAGTATTTT; CDR3 protein: CASSFGAGAWDTQYF
J gene: TRBJ2-2; D gene: .; clone size: .; V gene: TRBV5-6; CDR3 DNA: TGTGCCAGCAGCCCCCCCCTGGGAACTGGGGAGCTGTTTTTT; CDR3 protein: CASSPPLGTGELFF
J gene: TRBJ1-1; D gene: .; clone size: .; V gene: TRBV27; CDR3 DNA: TGTGCCAGCACTCAAAGGGGGGATATCAACACTGAAGCTTTCTTT; CDR3 protein: CASTQRGDINTEAFF
J gene: TRBJ1-4; D gene: .; clone size: .; V gene: TRBV2; CDR3 DNA: TGTGCCAGCGCTAATTCAGGGGTAAATGAAAAACTGTTTTTT; CDR3 protein: CASANSGVNEKLFF
J gene: TRBJ1-1; D gene: .; clone size: .; V gene: TRBV5-1; CDR3 DNA: TGCGCCAGCAGCTGGAGTCAGGAGACTGAAGCTTTCTTT; CDR3 protein: CASSWSQETEAFF
J gene: TRBJ1-1; D gene: .; clone size: .; V gene: TRBV5-6; CDR3 DNA: TGTGCCAGCATGGGAGTCACTGAAGCTTTCTTT; CDR3 protein: CASMGVTEAFF
J gene: TRBJ2-7; D gene: .; clone size: .; V gene: TRBV6-5; CDR3 DNA: TGTGCCAGCAGTTACTTCCCCCGTGGGGAGCAGTACTTC; CDR3 protein: CASSYFPRGEQYF
J gene: TRBJ2-3; D gene: .; clone size: .; V gene: TRBV7-8; CDR3 DNA: TGTGCCAGCAGCTTAGTGTTGGGAGGGGGAGATACGCAGTATTTT; CDR3 protein: CASSLVLGGGDTQYF
J gene: TRBJ1-5; D gene: .; clone size: few; V gene: TRBV7-9; CDR3 DNA: TGTGCCAGCAGCTTAGAGACACAGCCCCAGCATTTT; CDR3 protein: CASSLETQPQHF
J gene: TRBJ2-2; D gene: .; clone size: .; V gene: TRBV27; CDR3 DNA: TGTGCCAGTTCTCCCCGGGCGGCCGGGGAGCTGTTTTTT; CDR3 protein: CASSPRAAGELFF
J gene: TRBJ1-4; D gene: .; clone size: .; V gene: TRBV20-1; CDR3 DNA: TGCAGTGCTAGAATTCGGGAAAAACTGTTTTTT; CDR3 protein: CSARIREKLFF
J gene: TRBJ2-1; D gene: .; clone size: .; V gene: TRBV7-2; CDR3 DNA: TGTGCCAGCAGCTCGGACCGAAGGTCCTACAATGAGCAGTTCTTC; CDR3 protein: CASSSDRRSYNEQFF
J gene: TRBJ1-2; D gene: TRBD1; clone size: .; V gene: TRBV7-2; CDR3 DNA: TGTGCCAGCAGCGGACAGGGACGATATGGCTACACCTTC; CDR3 protein: CASSGQGRYGYTF
J gene: TRBJ2-5; D gene: .; clone size: .; V gene: TRBV19; CDR3 DNA: TGTGCCAGTAGTATAGGGTTGCTAGCGGAGACCCAGTACTTC; CDR3 protein: CASSIGLLAETQYF
J gene: TRBJ2-1; D gene: .; clone size: .; V gene: TRBV7-9; CDR3 DNA: TGTGCCAGCAGCTTAGGAACAGGACTCTCCTACAATGAGCAGTTCTTC; CDR3 protein: CASSLGTGLSYNEQFF
J gene: TRBJ2-2; D gene: TRBD2; clone size: .; V gene: TRBV5-1; CDR3 DNA: TGCGCCAGCAGCTTGGAGGGGAATCTATGGGAACTAGCGCGCACCGGGGAGCTGTTTTTT; CDR3 protein: CASSLEGNLWELARTGELFF
J gene: TRBJ1-2; D gene: .; clone size: .; V gene: TRBV19; CDR3 DNA: TGTGCCAGTGAGACATACGAAACAGGGAACTATGGCTACACCTTC; CDR3 protein: CASETYETGNYGYTF
J gene: TRBJ1-1; D gene: .; clone size: .; V gene: TRBV6-5; CDR3 DNA: TGTGCCAGCAGTACCGGGGGGAACACTGAAGCTTTCTTT; CDR3 protein: CASSTGGNTEAFF
J gene: TRBJ1-5; D gene: .; clone size: .; V gene: TRBV28; CDR3 DNA: TGTGCCAGCAGCAGGGTTAGGGGCAATCAGCCCCAGCATTTT; CDR3 protein: CASSRVRGNQPQHF
J gene: TRBJ2-1; D gene: .; clone size: .; V gene: TRBV10-1; CDR3 DNA: TGCGCCAGCAGTCCTAGGCCCTCTTCCAATGAGCAGTTCTTC; CDR3 protein: CASSPRPSSNEQFF
J gene: TRBJ1-4; D gene: .; clone size: .; V gene: TRBV5-4; CDR3 DNA: TGTGCCAGCAGCTTTCCCCAGGGATTTGAAAAACTGTTTTTT; CDR3 protein: CASSFPQGFEKLFF